This is a list of T cell receptor beta chains from one sample in a study of CD8 T cells in Susac syndrome. TCRdb ran MiXCR on the immunoSEQ multiplex PCR reads and lists one entry per CDR3 protein. The sample lists about 280,000 distinct CDR3 sequences, 85% occurring once. The sequencing input was CD8+ T cells from PBMCs. Receptor source: a human donor with multiple sclerosis. CDR3s include the opening cysteine and the closing phenylalanine or tryptophan. D genes are given only for firm matches. Rows give clone size only sometimes, using once, few, many, or a class for an expanded clone.

CDR3 DNA: TGTGCCAGCAGCTGGGGGACAGTCCCAGAGCATGGCTACACCTTC
CDR3 protein: CASSWGTVPEHGYTF
D gene: TRBD1
V gene: TRBV5-4
clone size: .
J gene: TRBJ1-2

CDR3 DNA: TGTGCCAGCAGCCAGACGTCGGGTCTTGAAGCTTTCTTT
CDR3 protein: CASSQTSGLEAFF
D gene: .
V gene: TRBV7-9
clone size: .
J gene: TRBJ1-1

CDR3 DNA: TGTGCCAGCAGCACCCATTACCCGAGCGGGAAACCAGATACGCAGTATTTT
CDR3 protein: CASSTHYPSGKPDTQYF
D gene: TRBD2
V gene: TRBV7-9
clone size: once
J gene: TRBJ2-3

CDR3 DNA: TGTGCCACCAGCCCCCAACTAAAGTTAGCTAACTATGGCTACACCTTC
CDR3 protein: CATSPQLKLANYGYTF
D gene: .
V gene: TRBV15
clone size: .
J gene: TRBJ1-2

CDR3 DNA: TGTGCCAGCAGCCAAGATGGGGGGCCGAGGGAGACCCAGTACTTC
CDR3 protein: CASSQDGGPRETQYF
D gene: .
V gene: TRBV3-1
clone size: .
J gene: TRBJ2-5

CDR3 DNA: TGCGCCAGCAGCCCCCAGACCGGACAGTCCTCTACTGAAGCTTTCTTT
CDR3 protein: CASSPQTGQSSTEAFF
D gene: .
V gene: TRBV4-1
clone size: .
J gene: TRBJ1-1

CDR3 DNA: TGTGCCAGCAGCTCTGCAGGGGGAGGTCAGCCCCAGCATTTT
CDR3 protein: CASSSAGGGQPQHF
D gene: TRBD1
V gene: TRBV5-6
clone size: few
J gene: TRBJ1-5

CDR3 DNA: TGTGCCAGCAGTCCCGTAAATGGTCAGCCCCAGCATTTT
CDR3 protein: CASSPVNGQPQHF
D gene: .
V gene: TRBV27
clone size: .
J gene: TRBJ1-5

CDR3 DNA: TGTGCCAGCAGCTTAGTGACAGCAACTAATGAAAAACTGTTTTTT
CDR3 protein: CASSLVTATNEKLFF
D gene: .
V gene: TRBV7-9
clone size: .
J gene: TRBJ1-4

CDR3 DNA: TGTGCCAGCAGCGTAGACGGGCTCCCCGTAACTCCCGGGGAGCTGTTTTTT
CDR3 protein: CASSVDGLPVTPGELFF
D gene: .
V gene: TRBV9
clone size: .
J gene: TRBJ2-2

CDR3 DNA: TGTGCCAGCAGCGCCCGCGCACTTCGGCCCCAAGAGACCCAGTACTTC
CDR3 protein: CASSARALRPQETQYF
D gene: .
V gene: TRBV9
clone size: .
J gene: TRBJ2-5

CDR3 DNA: TGTGCCAGCAGCGAAGCGGGACAGGGGGCGGCTGAAGCTTTCTTT
CDR3 protein: CASSEAGQGAAEAFF
D gene: TRBD1
V gene: TRBV13
clone size: .
J gene: TRBJ1-1

CDR3 DNA: TGCGCCAGCAGCCAAGATATGTCTAGCGGAGCCCGGGAGACCCAGTACTTC
CDR3 protein: CASSQDMSSGARETQYF
D gene: TRBD2
V gene: TRBV4-1
clone size: .
J gene: TRBJ2-5

CDR3 DNA: TGTGCCAGCAGCGTAGGCGGGGGGAGGTCTAGCACAGATACGCAGTATTTT
CDR3 protein: CASSVGGGRSSTDTQYF
D gene: TRBD2
V gene: TRBV9
clone size: .
J gene: TRBJ2-3

CDR3 DNA: TGTGCCAGCAGCTTAGGGTCCCCTCCGCACCTCCACTTT
CDR3 protein: CASSLGSPPHLHF
D gene: .
V gene: TRBV7-9
clone size: .
J gene: TRBJ1-6

CDR3 DNA: TGTGCCAGCAGTTCGACTAGCGGGAGGACGGAGACCCAGTACTTC
CDR3 protein: CASSSTSGRTETQYF
D gene: TRBD2
V gene: TRBV27
clone size: .
J gene: TRBJ2-5

CDR3 DNA: TGTGCCAGCAGCCATCAGGGGGGTGAGCAGTTCTTC
CDR3 protein: CASSHQGGEQFF
D gene: .
V gene: TRBV6-5
clone size: .
J gene: TRBJ2-1

CDR3 DNA: TGTGCCAGTAGTACCCCGGGACAGTCTTTCTACGAGCAGTACTTC
CDR3 protein: CASSTPGQSFYEQYF
D gene: TRBD1
V gene: TRBV19
clone size: .
J gene: TRBJ2-7

CDR3 DNA: TGTGCCACCAGCTACGGAGTTGACTCCTCCTACGAGCAGTACTTC
CDR3 protein: CATSYGVDSSYEQYF
D gene: .
V gene: TRBV15
clone size: .
J gene: TRBJ2-7

CDR3 DNA: TGTGCCAGCCAGGGCTCTGGGGCCAACGTCCTGACTTTC
CDR3 protein: CASQGSGANVLTF
D gene: .
V gene: TRBV7-9
clone size: .
J gene: TRBJ2-6

CDR3 DNA: TGTGCCAGCAGCGTAGGGTGGGACAGAAGCTACGAGCAGTACTTC
CDR3 protein: CASSVGWDRSYEQYF
D gene: TRBD1
V gene: TRBV9
clone size: once
J gene: TRBJ2-7

CDR3 DNA: TGTGCCAGCAGCGAGGGACTAGCGGGAGGGAGGAGCAATGAGCAGTTCTTC
CDR3 protein: CASSEGLAGGRSNEQFF
D gene: TRBD2
V gene: TRBV5-4
clone size: .
J gene: TRBJ2-1

CDR3 DNA: TGTGCCAGCAAACAGTTAAAGAACACTGAAGCTTTCTTT
CDR3 protein: CASKQLKNTEAFF
D gene: .
V gene: TRBV28
clone size: .
J gene: TRBJ1-1

CDR3 DNA: TGCGCCAGCTACGCATTCGGTACTGAGCAGTTCTTC
CDR3 protein: CASYAFGTEQFF
D gene: .
V gene: TRBV5-1
clone size: .
J gene: TRBJ2-1

CDR3 DNA: TGTGCCAGCAGTTTCGGACTAGCGGGGATCTACGAGCAGTACTTC
CDR3 protein: CASSFGLAGIYEQYF
D gene: TRBD2
V gene: TRBV12-3/TRBV12-4
clone size: .
J gene: TRBJ2-7

CDR3 DNA: TGTGCCAGCAGCTTTGTCAGCAATGAGCAGTTCTTC
CDR3 protein: CASSFVSNEQFF
D gene: .
V gene: TRBV7-8
clone size: .
J gene: TRBJ2-1

CDR3 DNA: TGTGCCAGTAGTACCCGACAGGGTGTGTTAAATCAGCCCCAGCATTTT
CDR3 protein: CASSTRQGVLNQPQHF
D gene: TRBD1
V gene: TRBV19
clone size: .
J gene: TRBJ1-5

CDR3 DNA: TGTGCCAGCCGTTCAACTCCTAACTATGGCTACACCTTC
CDR3 protein: CASRSTPNYGYTF
D gene: .
V gene: TRBV27
clone size: .
J gene: TRBJ1-2

CDR3 DNA: TGTGCCAGCGGTAATCGGCAGGAGGGATATGGCTACACCTTC
CDR3 protein: CASGNRQEGYGYTF
D gene: .
V gene: TRBV6-5
clone size: .
J gene: TRBJ1-2

CDR3 DNA: TGTGCCAGCAGTTTATCGAATCTCTACGAGCAGTACTTC
CDR3 protein: CASSLSNLYEQYF
D gene: .
V gene: TRBV28
clone size: few
J gene: TRBJ2-7